The entry that follows covers one T cell receptor (beta chain) sequence. Its antigen is unidentified. The sample belongs to a study of T cells after posttransplantation cyclophosphamide. The protocol was immunoSEQ multiplex PCR, while the TCRdb copy is restricted to in-frame clones and leaves out a portion. The sample counts tens of thousands of clones, none seen once; the ten largest own 2% to 3%. General observations from the study: Donor-recipient repertoire similarity was low at 1-2 months, rising over year one.

This CDR3 is built from 13 residues. The V gene's germline CDR1 is LNHDA and CDR2 SQIVND (reference sequence). The source is a man aged 50 or older in good health, CMV-negative, and a related stem cell transplant donor. What was sequenced was PBMCs. The J gene is TRBJ2-5, the V gene TRBV19; a weak D match, TRBD1 (6 bases). The J call is in doubt because the DNA end fits TRBJ2-7 better. CDR3 loop: CASSMGAGYEQYF. CDR3 nucleotides: TGTGCCAGTAGTATGGGGGCTGGTTACGAGCAGTACTTC.